This T cell receptor (beta chain) was retrieved from a study of T cell repertoires in cytomegalovirus infection. Study-level results: The ex vivo response was dominated by HLA-C-restricted CMV-specific TCR beta clonotypes.

V gave up 2 bases and J gave up 4 bases; unmatched junction bases: 23. The germline V gene encodes CDR1 MNHNS and CDR2 SASEGT. This CDR3 region has 21 residues. TCRdb itself ran the reads through MiXCR, one entry per CDR3 protein. In the table there are roughly 340,000 distinct CDR3 sequences, just under 30% of which are singletons. This clonotype was seen ten or more times. Its antigen is currently unknown. This TCR came from a human donor in good health (CMV status not recorded). Some clones in this sample may be carry-over from other donors' samples. The rearrangement uses TRBV6-1 and TRBJ2-5, with 9 bases fitting TRBD2. The material sequenced was cultured PBMCs, taken from culture after CMV antigen stimulation. Here the CDR3 DNA reads TGTGCCAGCAGTGAACGAGGGGGCGCTCGGGCTAGCGGGGCCGCACGAGAGACCCAGTACTTC. This encodes CASSERGGARASGAARETQYF.